Listed below are T cell receptor beta chains from one sample, sequenced in a study of cytomegalovirus exposure and HLA in healthy donors. Profiled with immunoSEQ multiplex PCR; TCRdb holds only in-frame clones, not every one. The repertoire holds 120,000 to 150,000 clones, with 78% as singletons. Sequencing was carried out using PBMCs. The receptors here all came from a man in his forties in good health and CMV-seropositive. CDR3s include the opening cysteine and the closing phenylalanine or tryptophan. D genes are given only for firm matches. Clone size, where shown, is once, few, many, or a class for clones that have expanded.

size,V,D,J,DNA,CDR3
NA,TRBV18,NA,TRBJ1-1,TGTGCCAGCTCACCACCCAAAGCGGGTACTAACACTGAAGCTTTCTTT,CASSPPKAGTNTEAFF
NA,TRBV2,NA,TRBJ1-1,TGTGCCAGCAGAGATTGGACATCGGAAGCTTTCTTT,CASRDWTSEAFF
few,TRBV19,NA,TRBJ2-2,TGTGCCAGTAATTGGGGGGATTACACCGGGGAGCTGTTTTTT,CASNWGDYTGELFF
NA,TRBV5-3,TRBD1,TRBJ2-2,TGTGCCAGAAGCCGGGACAGGGCTCGAAACGGGGGGGAGCTGTTTTTT,CARSRDRARNGGELFF
few,TRBV5-6,TRBD1,TRBJ2-7,TGTGCCAGCAGCTTGGGACAGGGTGGCGAGCAGTACTTC,CASSLGQGGEQYF
NA,TRBV7-8,NA,TRBJ1-1,TGTGCCAGCAGTCCCGCCTCCCACCTACGGGGTAACACTGAAGCTTTCTTT,CASSPASHLRGNTEAFF
NA,TRBV5-1,TRBD1,TRBJ1-2,TGCGCCAGCAGCCCCCGGGACAGGGGAGAAGTTAACTATGGCTACACCTTC,CASSPRDRGEVNYGYTF
NA,TRBV15,NA,TRBJ1-6,TGTGCCACCAGCAGGAGGGCCACCACCCTGAATTCACCCCTCCACTTT,CATSRRATTLNSPLHF
NA,TRBV15,NA,TRBJ2-2,TGTGCCACCAGCAGAGATACGAGGACCGGGGAGCTGTTTTTT,CATSRDTRTGELFF
NA,TRBV7-9,NA,TRBJ2-5,TGTGCCAGCAGCTCGGGATGGCAAGAGACCCAGTACTTC,CASSSGWQETQYF
NA,TRBV6-5,NA,TRBJ1-1,TGTGCCAGCAGTTACCTTCTAAACACTGAAGCTTTCTTT,CASSYLLNTEAFF
NA,TRBV27,TRBD2,TRBJ2-7,TGTGCCAGCAGTTTGTTTGGGTCTAGCGGGAGCGGGAGGCGCTACGAGCAGTACTTC,CASSLFGSSGSGRRYEQYF
NA,TRBV15,TRBD2,TRBJ2-7,TGTGCCACCAGCAGAGATCTCGGCAGCGGGAGGTCCTACGAGCAGTACTTC,CATSRDLGSGRSYEQYF
NA,TRBV29-1,NA,TRBJ1-4,TGCGGCGTTGCCGGGGTGGGTGAAAAACTGTTTTTT,CGVAGVGEKLFF
NA,TRBV6-1,TRBD2,TRBJ2-7,TGTGCCAGCAGTTCGGCGGGAGGGCCCGACGAGCAGTACTTC,CASSSAGGPDEQYF
NA,TRBV30,NA,TRBJ2-6,TGTGCCTGGAGTTGGCTCTCTGGGGCCAACGTCCTGACTTTC,CAWSWLSGANVLTF
NA,TRBV2,TRBD1,TRBJ2-1,TGTGCCAGCAGTACGGACAGGGGCTCCTACAATGAGCAGTTCTTC,CASSTDRGSYNEQFF
NA,TRBV11-2,TRBD1,TRBJ1-6,TGTGCCAGCAGCGCTCGACAGGGGTATAATTCACCCCTCCACTTT,CASSARQGYNSPLHF